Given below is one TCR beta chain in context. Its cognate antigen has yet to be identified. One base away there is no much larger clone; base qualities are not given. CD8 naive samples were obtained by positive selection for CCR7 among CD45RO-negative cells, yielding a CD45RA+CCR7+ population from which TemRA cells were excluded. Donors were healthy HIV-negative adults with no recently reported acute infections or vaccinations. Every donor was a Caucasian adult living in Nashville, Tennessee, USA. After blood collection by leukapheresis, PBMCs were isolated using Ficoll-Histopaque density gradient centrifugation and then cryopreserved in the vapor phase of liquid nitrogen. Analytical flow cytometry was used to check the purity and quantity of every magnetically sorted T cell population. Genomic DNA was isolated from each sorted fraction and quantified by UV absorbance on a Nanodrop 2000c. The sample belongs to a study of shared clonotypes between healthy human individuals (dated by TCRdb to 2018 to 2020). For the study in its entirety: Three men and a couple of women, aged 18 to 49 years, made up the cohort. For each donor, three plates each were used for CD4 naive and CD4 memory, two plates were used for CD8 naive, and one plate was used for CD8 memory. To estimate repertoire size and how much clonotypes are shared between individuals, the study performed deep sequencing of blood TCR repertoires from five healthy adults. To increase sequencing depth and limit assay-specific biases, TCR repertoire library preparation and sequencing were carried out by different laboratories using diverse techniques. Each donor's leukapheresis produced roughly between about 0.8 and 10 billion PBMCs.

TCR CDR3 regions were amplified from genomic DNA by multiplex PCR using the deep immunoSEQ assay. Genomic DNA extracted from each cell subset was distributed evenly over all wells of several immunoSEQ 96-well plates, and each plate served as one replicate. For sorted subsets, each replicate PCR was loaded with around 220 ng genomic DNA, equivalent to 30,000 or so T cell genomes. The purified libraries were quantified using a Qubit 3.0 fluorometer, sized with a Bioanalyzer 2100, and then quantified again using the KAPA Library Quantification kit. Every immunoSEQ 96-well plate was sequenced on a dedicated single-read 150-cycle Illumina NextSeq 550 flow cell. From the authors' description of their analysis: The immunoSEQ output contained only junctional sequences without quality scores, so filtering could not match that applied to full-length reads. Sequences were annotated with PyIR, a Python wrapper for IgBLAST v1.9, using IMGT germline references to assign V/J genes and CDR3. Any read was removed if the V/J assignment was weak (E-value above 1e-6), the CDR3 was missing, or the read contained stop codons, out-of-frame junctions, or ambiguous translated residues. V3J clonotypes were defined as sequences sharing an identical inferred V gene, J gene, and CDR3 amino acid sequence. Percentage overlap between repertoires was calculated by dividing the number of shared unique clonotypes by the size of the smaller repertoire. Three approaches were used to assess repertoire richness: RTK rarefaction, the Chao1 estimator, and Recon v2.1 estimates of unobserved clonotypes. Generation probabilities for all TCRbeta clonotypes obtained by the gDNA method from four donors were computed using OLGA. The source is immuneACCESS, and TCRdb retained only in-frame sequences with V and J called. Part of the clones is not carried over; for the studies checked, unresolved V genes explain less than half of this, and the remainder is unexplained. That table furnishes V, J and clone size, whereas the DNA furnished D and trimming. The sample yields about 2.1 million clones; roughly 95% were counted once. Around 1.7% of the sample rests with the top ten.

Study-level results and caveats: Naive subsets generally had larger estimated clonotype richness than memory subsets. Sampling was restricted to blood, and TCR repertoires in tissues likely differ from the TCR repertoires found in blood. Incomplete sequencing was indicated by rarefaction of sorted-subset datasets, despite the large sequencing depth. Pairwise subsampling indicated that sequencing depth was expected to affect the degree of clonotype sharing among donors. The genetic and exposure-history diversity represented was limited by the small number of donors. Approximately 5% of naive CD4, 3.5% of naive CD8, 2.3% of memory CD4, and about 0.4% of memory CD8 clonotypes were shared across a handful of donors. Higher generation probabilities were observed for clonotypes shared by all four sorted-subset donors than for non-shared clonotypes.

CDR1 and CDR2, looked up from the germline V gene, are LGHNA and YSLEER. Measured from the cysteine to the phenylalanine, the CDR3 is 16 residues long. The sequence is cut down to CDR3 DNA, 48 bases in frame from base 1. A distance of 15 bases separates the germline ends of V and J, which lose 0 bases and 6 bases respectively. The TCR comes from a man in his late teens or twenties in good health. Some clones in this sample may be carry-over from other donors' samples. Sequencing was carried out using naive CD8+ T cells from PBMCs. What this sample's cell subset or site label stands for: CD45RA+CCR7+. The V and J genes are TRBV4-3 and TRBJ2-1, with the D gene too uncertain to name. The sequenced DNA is TGCGCCAGCAGCCAAGAACCAGCGCCCAACCCCAATGAGCAGTTCTTC. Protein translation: CASSQEPAPNPNEQFF.